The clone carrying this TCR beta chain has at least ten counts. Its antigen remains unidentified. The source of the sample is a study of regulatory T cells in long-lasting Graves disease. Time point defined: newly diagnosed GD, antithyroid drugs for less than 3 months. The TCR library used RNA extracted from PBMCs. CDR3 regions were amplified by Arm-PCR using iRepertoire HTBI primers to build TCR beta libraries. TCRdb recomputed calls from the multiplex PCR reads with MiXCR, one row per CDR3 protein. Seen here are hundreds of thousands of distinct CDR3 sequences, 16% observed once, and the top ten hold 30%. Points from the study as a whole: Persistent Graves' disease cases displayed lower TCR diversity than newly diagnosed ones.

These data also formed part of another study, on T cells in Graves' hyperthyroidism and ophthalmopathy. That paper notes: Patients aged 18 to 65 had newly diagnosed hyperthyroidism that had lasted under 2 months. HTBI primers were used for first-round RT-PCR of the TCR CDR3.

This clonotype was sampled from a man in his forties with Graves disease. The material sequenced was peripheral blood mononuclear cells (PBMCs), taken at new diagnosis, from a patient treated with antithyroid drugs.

CDR3 residues: CASSQDLRSPLHF. As DNA, the CDR3 is TGTGCCAGCAGCCAAGATCTTCGTTCACCCCTCCACTTT. The rearrangement uses TRBV14 and TRBJ1-6; D unresolved. V gave up 0 bases and J gave up 9 bases, with 6 bases separating them. Germline values: CDR1 SGHDN, CDR2 FVKESK. The CDR3 totals 13 residues.